These 21 T cell receptor beta chains originate from one sample sequenced in a study of CD8+CD57+ T cells in acquired aplastic anemia. Genomic DNA was employed as the template in profiling TCR beta VDJ and CDR3. From the reads, TCRdb called clonotypes with MiXCR, one entry per CDR3 protein. The sample lists 450,000 to 600,000 distinct CDR3 sequences, around a third occurring once. For sequencing, patients were chosen who had shown expansion of CD8+CD57+ cells by flow cytometry. Sequencing was performed on sorted CD4+, CD8+, or CD8+CD57+ T cells (not recorded which) from PBMCs. The receptors were sampled from a human donor with aplastic anemia.

The CDR3 coding sequence is TGCAGTGCTAGAGACACAGGGGGGAACTATGGCTACACCTTC. Residues: CSARDTGGNYGYTF. The chain is built from TRBV20-1 and TRBJ1-2, with 8 bases fitting TRBD1. After removal of 0 bases from V and 2 bases from J, the junction contained 2 bases not matched to a gene. CDR1 is DFQATT, CDR2 SNEGSKA, per germline (reference sequence). The CDR3 covers 14 residues.

Many counts were recorded for this clonotype. J is TRBJ2-7 and V is TRBV10-3, with D possibly TRBD1 on 6 matching bases. The ends were cut back, 6 bases at V and 5 bases at J, with 17 bases in the middle. The V gene's germline CDR1 is ENHRY and CDR2 SYGVKD. The length of the CDR3 is 14 residues. The CDR3 reads CAISVGNRVNEQYF. CDR3 DNA: TGTGCCATCAGCGTGGGTAACAGGGTTAACGAGCAGTACTTC.

In its sample, this clonotype was seen a few times. The gene calls are TRBV11-3 and TRBJ1-5; TRBD1 aligns across 7 bases. J gave up 10 bases and V 5 bases, and 11 bases lay outside the gene matches. The CDR3 consists of 14 residues. Germline CDR1 and CDR2: SGHNT and YENEEA. The CDR3 spells CASSLGATGQPQHF. CDR3 nucleotides: TGTGCCAGCAGCCTGGGGGCGACAGGGCAACCCCAGCATTTT.

The chain recombines TRBV12-3 or TRBV12-4 with TRBJ1-3; D perhaps matches TRBD1 (5 bases). V dropped 9 bases and J dropped 0 bases, with 12 bases sitting between them. The CDR3 has 14 residues. CDR3 loop: CASRDRISGNTIYF. Written as DNA, the CDR3 is TGTGCCAGTCGGGACCGCATCTCTGGAAACACCATATATTTT.

This clonotype appeared a few times. The rearrangement uses TRBV7-2 and TRBJ2-5; D call uncertain. Germline CDR1 SGHTA, CDR2 FQGNSA. The CDR3 sequence is 14 residues long. The germline V and J ends were trimmed by 5 bases and 3 bases, with 13 bases remaining between them. The CDR3 loop reads CASSPRVGKETQYF. The CDR3, as DNA: TGTGCCAGCAGCCCCCGGGTGGGCAAAGAGACCCAGTACTTC.

V gene TRBV2 combines with J gene TRBJ1-2; 7 bases are a match to TRBD1. The CDR3 spans 13 residues. CDR1 and CDR2 from the germline V gene are SNHLY and FYNNEI. Losses at the gene ends were 6 bases for V and 8 bases for J; bases not matched to a gene: 9. The CDR3 here is CASSLPSGGGYTF. The CDR3 region has the DNA TGTGCCAGCAGCTTACCTTCAGGGGGAGGCTACACCTTC.

This clonotype has ten or more counts. The chain is built from TRBV29-1 and TRBJ2-5, with D uncertain. The V and J ends lost 8 bases and 1 base respectively, with 11 bases between them. Germline assignment: CDR1 SQVTM and CDR2 ANQGSEA. The CDR3 loop spans 12 amino acids. This CDR3 is CSSRVGQETQYF. The CDR3 DNA sequence: TGCAGCTCTCGGGTGGGCCAAGAGACCCAGTACTTC.

J is TRBJ2-1 and V is TRBV12-3 or TRBV12-4; 8 nucleotides align to TRBD1. V lost 6 bases, J lost 2 bases, and 6 bases stayed unmatched. This CDR3 contains 15 residues. CDR3 sequence: CASRGSGGPYNEQFF. The CDR3 region has the DNA TGTGCCAGCAGAGGGTCAGGGGGCCCCTACAATGAGCAGTTCTTC.

The chain uses TRBV6-1 and TRBJ2-3; D gene uncertain. This CDR3 has 14 amino acids. V was shortened by 0 bases and J by 6 bases, with 10 bases between the two germline ends. Germline CDR1 and CDR2: MNHNS and SASEGT. The CDR3 coding sequence is TGTGCCAGCAGTGAAGCGCTGTCTATTGATACGCAGTATTTT. Translating it yields CASSEALSIDTQYF.

The V and J genes are TRBV12-3 or TRBV12-4 and TRBJ2-1, with a possible D match to TRBD2 (5 bases). V dropped 7 bases and J dropped 2 bases, with 9 bases sitting between them. This CDR3 has 13 residues. The CDR3 loop reads CASTPGTYNEQFF. In nucleotides, the CDR3 is TGTGCCAGCACGCCCGGGACCTACAATGAGCAGTTCTTC.

The chain joins TRBV5-4 to TRBJ1-1; D might be TRBD1 (6 bases). The CDR3 is made up of 16 amino acids. In germline, CDR1 is SGHNT, CDR2 YYREEE (reference sequence). V was trimmed by 0 bases and J by 1 base, leaving 13 bases between them. The CDR3 loop reads CASSLVGRGTNTEAFF. CDR3 DNA sequence: TGTGCCAGCAGCTTGGTGGGGAGGGGGACGAACACTGAAGCTTTCTTT. Combining the CDR3 with reference TRBV5-4 and TRBJ1-1 gives the whole variable domain ETGVTQSPTHLIKTRGQQVTLRCSSQSGHNTVSWYQQALGQGPQFIFQYYREEENGRGNFPPRFSGLQFPNYSSELNVNALELDDSALYLCASSLVGRGTNTEAFFGQGTRLTVV.

J is TRBJ1-1 and V is TRBV2; perhaps TRBD1 as D (6 bases). Germline CDR1 SNHLY, CDR2 FYNNEI. V was pared by 6 bases and J by 2 bases, with 13 bases between. The CDR3 runs 14 residues. The CDR3 DNA follows: TGTGCCAGCAGAGGGGGACGAGGAAACACTGAAGCTTTCTTT. Its translation is CASRGGRGNTEAFF.

This clonotype was seen repeatedly, ten times or more. The V call is TRBV12-3 or TRBV12-4, the J call TRBJ1-3; no reliable D call. V was clipped by 4 bases and J by 8 bases, with 12 bases between them. The CDR3 has 13 residues. The CDR3: CASSSYTPDTIYF. CDR3 sequence (DNA): TGTGCCAGCAGTTCCTACACGCCGGACACCATATATTTT.

A note on this clonotype: Germline and junction disagree at one end, which may indicate a read error. The V gene is TRBV6-2 or TRBV6-3, the J gene TRBJ1-2; D is unresolved. The CDR3 runs to 16 residues. Per germline, CDR1 MNHEY and CDR2 SVGEGT. DNA of the CDR3: TGTGCCGGCAGTTACTCAATCCCCCGAGGGTACTACGGCTACACCTTC. Translated: CAGSYSIPRGYYGYTF.

This clonotype occurred once. This chain links TRBV9 with TRBJ2-1; possibly TRBD1 or TRBD2 for D (6 bases each). The germline V and J ends were trimmed by 3 bases and 5 bases, with 9 bases remaining between them. Germline V lookup: CDR1 SGDLS, CDR2 YYNGEE. The CDR3 is 13 amino acids. This CDR3 is CASSEGGNNEQFF. The CDR3 coding sequence is TGTGCCAGCAGCGAGGGGGGAAACAATGAGCAGTTCTTC.

The chain couples TRBV30 to TRBJ1-2; D ambiguous. V was pared by 0 bases and J by 4 bases, with 12 bases between. The germline V gene has CDR1 GTSNPN and CDR2 SVGIG (reference sequence). The CDR3 extends over 14 amino acids. The CDR3, as DNA: TGTGCCTGGAGTGTAGCGGCAGGTAGCTATGGCTACACCTTC. Translated: CAWSVAAGSYGYTF.

This clonotype turned up a few times. V is TRBV7-9 and J is TRBJ2-7; tentatively, D is TRBD1 (6 bases). CDR1 SEHNR and CDR2 FQNEAQ come from the germline V gene (reference sequence). CDR3 length: 14 residues. Trimming left V 5 bases short and J 0 bases short, with 11 bases between. This CDR3 reads CASSPGDTSYEQYF. The CDR3 nucleotides are TGTGCCAGCAGCCCAGGGGACACCTCCTACGAGCAGTACTTC. Full variable domain (missing parts from reference TRBV7-9 and TRBJ2-7): DTGVSQNPRHKITKRGQNVTFRCDPISEHNRLYWYRQTLGQGPEFLTYFQNEAQLEKSRLLSDRFSAERPKGSFSTLEIQRTEQGDSAMYLCASSPGDTSYEQYFGPGTRLTVT.

This clonotype was observed at least ten times. The gene calls are TRBV10-3 and TRBJ1-2; a possible D gene is TRBD1 (5 bases). The CDR3 spans 15 residues. V was cut by 5 bases and J by 3 bases, with 16 bases left in between. Looked up from germline, CDR1 is ENHRY and CDR2 is SYGVKD. CDR3 coding DNA: TGTGCCATCAGTACCCAGGATAAAGGGGACTATGGCTACACCTTC. Translating gives CAISTQDKGDYGYTF.

This clonotype has only a few counts. The chain combines TRBV11-2 with TRBJ2-2; 11 bases match TRBD2. Germline CDR1 is SGHAT and CDR2 is FQNNGV. The CDR3 runs to 18 residues. V shed 3 bases and J 4 bases; nucleotides not matched to a gene: 10. CDR3 DNA: TGTGCCAGCAGCTTCCTAGCGGGGGGACCCTTGGGCACCGGGGAGCTGTTTTTT. The encoded protein is CASSFLAGGPLGTGELFF.

The chain is built from TRBV10-3 and TRBJ1-5; D is possibly TRBD1 (6 bases). V was shortened by 7 bases and J by 12 bases, with 16 bases between the two germline ends. This CDR3 has 12 amino acids. CDR1 is ENHRY, CDR2 SYGVKD, per germline. The CDR3 DNA follows: TGTGCCATCAAGGGGGGGGGGGATGGCCAGCATTTT. Its protein is CAIKGGGDGQHF.

This clonotype was seen only a few times. This chain uses TRBV6-5 with TRBJ2-5, with TRBD2 matching over 7 bases. The germline V gene has CDR1 MNHEY and CDR2 SVGAGI. J lost 5 bases, V lost 2 bases, and 5 bases had no gene match. This CDR3 is 14 amino acids long. The CDR3 region is CASSYRGLGETQYF. The CDR3 DNA is TGTGCCAGCAGTTACCGAGGACTAGGGGAGACCCAGTACTTC.